This T cell receptor beta chain was observed in a study of blood T cell repertoires in COVID-19. At the level of the study: The samples span acute and convalescent COVID-19 from the United States, Italy and Spain. PBMCs, B-cell-depleted T cells, or T cells were the source of the cDNA or gDNA that made up the material.

In the source study's methods: Amplified reference gene primers provided the basis for estimating nucleated cell counts. Libraries were prepared by immunoSEQ multiplex PCR; TCRdb keeps only in-frame clonotypes and omits some of them. The DNA gave D and trimming, while V, J and clone size come from that table. The repertoire includes about 220,000 clones, approximately 80% of them detected once, and around 13% sits in the top ten. Per germline, CDR1 GTSNPN and CDR2 SVGIG (reference sequence). This CDR3 is 14 amino acids long. The V end lost 0 bases, the J end lost 4 bases, and 12 bases lay between the germline ends.

The TCR comes from a human donor in a cohort sampled during active COVID-19. The chain is built from TRBV30 and TRBJ2-5; perhaps TRBD1 as D (5 bases). Source material: peripheral blood. CDR3 DNA sequence: TGTGCCTGGAGTGTAAGGGGCGTCGGAGAGACCCAGTACTTC. Amino acids: CAWSVRGVGETQYF.